This T cell receptor (beta chain) was sequenced for a study of blood T cell repertoires in COVID-19. The wider study: In Cohort 3, a recovered donor had either two negative PCRs, clearance, or symptom resolution.

Enrollees, about 18 to 90 years old, lived in 24 US areas. Which cohort a participant joined came from the clinical history participants gave. As for this clone: Additional DNA sequences in this sample encode the identical CDR3.

In germline, CDR1 is MDHEN, CDR2 SYDVKM. V gave up 5 bases and J gave up 5 bases; unmatched junction bases: 9. This CDR3 spans 18 amino acids. Repertoires were generated with immunoSEQ multiplex PCR, while TCRdb's copy carries only in-frame clones and drops some. This table holds about 210,000 clones, roughly 87% found once. The specimen was PBMCs or T cells enriched from blood (not recorded which). V and J are TRBV28 and TRBJ2-1; 16 positions match TRBD2. The receptor comes from a man between 25 and 39 years old in a cohort exposed to, infected with or recovered from COVID-19 (not recorded which). CDR3 coding DNA: TGTGCCAGCAGTCTAGATCCGGGACTAGCGGGAGGGGACAATGAGCAGTTCTTC. This encodes CASSLDPGLAGGDNEQFF.